The rows below give T cell receptor beta chains drawn from one sample of a study of blood T cell repertoires in COVID-19. Measured with immunoSEQ multiplex PCR; TCRdb has only the in-frame clones, and not every one. The table lists about 260,000 clones, around 89% of them singletons. The sequencing input was peripheral blood. These receptor sequences come from a woman between 40 and 50 years old with acute or convalescent COVID-19. Each CDR3 is given with its conserved first and last residue. Each record gives: J gene, D gene, V gene, CDR3 DNA, CDR3 protein. A D gene is named only where the DNA matches it firmly.

>TRBJ1-2|NA|TRBV2
TGTGCCAGCAGCGGCGGACAGCTCCTTTCAGGCTACACCTTC
CASSGGQLLSGYTF
>TRBJ1-1|TRBD1|TRBV7-8
TGTGCCAGCAGCTCGGAAATCGAGGGACAGGGACCCACTGAAGCTTTCTTT
CASSSEIEGQGPTEAFF
>TRBJ1-1|NA|TRBV5-5
TGTGCCAGCAGCTTGGCGACGGGGGGAACTGAAGCTTTCTTT
CASSLATGGTEAFF
>TRBJ2-3|TRBD2|TRBV4-1
TGCGCCAGCAGCCAAGAGGGGGGGGGACGGATCACAGATACGCAGTATTTT
CASSQEGGGRITDTQYF
>TRBJ1-1|NA|TRBV28
TGTGCCACAAAAGGCCAGGGGCGGAACACTGAAGCTTTCTTT
CATKGQGRNTEAFF
>TRBJ1-2|NA|TRBV6-5
TGTGCCAGCATTGGGGGGGACACCCGGAGGGATGGCTACACCTTC
CASIGGDTRRDGYTF
>TRBJ2-5|TRBD1|TRBV5-6
TGTGCCAGCAGCTTGGTTAGGACAGGGGGCGCAGAGACCCAGTACTTC
CASSLVRTGGAETQYF
>TRBJ1-2|NA|TRBV6-5
TGTGCCAGCAGTTACACCCCATCATATACAGGGAATGGCTACACCTTC
CASSYTPSYTGNGYTF
>TRBJ1-4|TRBD1|TRBV5-4
TGTGCCAGCAGCTCTGTAGGGGACAGGGCTAAGGAAAAACTGTTTTTT
CASSSVGDRAKEKLFF
>TRBJ2-3|NA|TRBV7-3
TGTGCCAGCAGCCCCATCAGGGGAGGCACAGATACGCAGTATTTT
CASSPIRGGTDTQYF
>TRBJ2-5|TRBD2|TRBV6-2/TRBV6-3
TGTGCCAGCATCCCGGGACTAACCCAAGAGACCCAGTACTTC
CASIPGLTQETQYF
>TRBJ1-1|NA|TRBV5-1
TGCGCCAGCAGCATCGCAGACAGACCGAACACTGAAGCTTTCTTT
CASSIADRPNTEAFF
>TRBJ1-1|NA|TRBV6-5
TGTGCCAGCCTCCTACCGAGCGGGACTGAAGCTTTCTTT
CASLLPSGTEAFF
>TRBJ1-6|TRBD1|TRBV30
TGTGCCTGGAGTACAGGGGCAGCGAATTCACCCCTCCACTTT
CAWSTGAANSPLHF
>TRBJ2-5|TRBD2|TRBV5-1
TGCGCCAGCAGCGGGACTAGCGGGGGGGCCGGGGAAGAGACCCAGTACTTC
CASSGTSGGAGEETQYF